This TCR beta chain stems from a study of OX40 agonist ivuxolimab in advanced cancers. Profiled with immunoSEQ multiplex PCR; TCRdb holds only in-frame clones, not every one. The data show over 30,000 clones, with approximately 91% seen just once and around 4.2% held by the top ten. Trimming cost V 5 bases and J 5 bases, with 16 bases left between them. Germline loops: CDR1 SGHTA, CDR2 FQGTGA. The CDR3 loop spans 15 amino acids. This TCR was sampled from an adult with an advanced solid tumor such as melanoma, head and neck, liver or kidney cancer. The material sequenced was CD4+ or CD8+ T cells sorted from blood, taken in a trial of the OX40 agonist ivuxolimab. The chain couples TRBV7-3 to TRBJ2-1; either TRBD1 or TRBD2 may fit D (5 bases each). The CDR3, as DNA: TGTGCCAGCAGCCTCGGGACCGCCGTCAACAATGAGCAGTTCTTC. This codes for CASSLGTAVNNEQFF.